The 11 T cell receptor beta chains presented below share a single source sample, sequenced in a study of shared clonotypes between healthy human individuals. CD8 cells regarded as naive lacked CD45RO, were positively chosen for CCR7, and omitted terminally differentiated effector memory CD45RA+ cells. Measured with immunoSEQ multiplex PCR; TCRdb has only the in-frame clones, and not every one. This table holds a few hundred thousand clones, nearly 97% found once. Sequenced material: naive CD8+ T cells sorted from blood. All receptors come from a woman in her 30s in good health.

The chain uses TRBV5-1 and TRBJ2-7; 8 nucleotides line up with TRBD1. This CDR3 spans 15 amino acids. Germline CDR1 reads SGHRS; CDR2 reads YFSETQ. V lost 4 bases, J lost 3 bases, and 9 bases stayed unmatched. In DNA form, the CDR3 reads TGCGCCAGCAGCGACGGACAGGGAAATTACTACGAGCAGTACTTC. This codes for CASSDGQGNYYEQYF.

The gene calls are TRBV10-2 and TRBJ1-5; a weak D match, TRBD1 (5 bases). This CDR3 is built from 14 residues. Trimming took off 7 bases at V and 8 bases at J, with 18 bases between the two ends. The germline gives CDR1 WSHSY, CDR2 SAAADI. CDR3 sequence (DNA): TGCGCCAGCAAAGGCAGGGACTATGGTGAGCCCCAGCATTTT. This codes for CASKGRDYGEPQHF.

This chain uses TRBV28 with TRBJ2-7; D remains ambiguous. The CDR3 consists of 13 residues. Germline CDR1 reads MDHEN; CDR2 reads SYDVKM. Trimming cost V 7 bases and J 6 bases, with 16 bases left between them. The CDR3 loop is CASTIVSWGEQYF. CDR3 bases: TGTGCCAGCACGATCGTAAGCTGGGGCGAGCAGTACTTC.

Here the CDR3 reads CASSLDGATTSYEQYF. CDR3 bases: TGTGCCAGCAGCTTAGATGGGGCTACAACCTCCTACGAGCAGTACTTC. The chain couples TRBV7-2 to TRBJ2-5, with D perhaps TRBD1 (5 bases). The assigned J gene may be wrong: the sequence end matches TRBJ2-7 better. CDR1 and CDR2 (germline): SGHTA, FQGNSA. The CDR3 length is 16 residues.

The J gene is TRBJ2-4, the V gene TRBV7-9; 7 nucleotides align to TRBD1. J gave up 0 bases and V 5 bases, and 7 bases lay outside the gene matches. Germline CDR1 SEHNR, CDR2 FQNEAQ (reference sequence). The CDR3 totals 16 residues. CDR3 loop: CASSPDRVLAKNIQYF. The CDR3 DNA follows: TGTGCCAGCAGCCCAGACAGGGTGCTAGCCAAAAACATTCAGTACTTC.

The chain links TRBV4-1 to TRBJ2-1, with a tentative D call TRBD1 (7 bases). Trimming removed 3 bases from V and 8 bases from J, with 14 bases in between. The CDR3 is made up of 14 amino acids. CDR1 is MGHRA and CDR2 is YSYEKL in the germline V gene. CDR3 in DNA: TGCGCCAGCAGCCAGGCGGGACAGCTTGATGAGCAGTTCTTC. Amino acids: CASSQAGQLDEQFF.

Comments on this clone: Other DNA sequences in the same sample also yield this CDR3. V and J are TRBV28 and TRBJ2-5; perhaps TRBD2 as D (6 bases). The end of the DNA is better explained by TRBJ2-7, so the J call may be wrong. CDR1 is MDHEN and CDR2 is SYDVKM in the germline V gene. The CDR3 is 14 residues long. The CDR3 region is CASSLAGGAYEQYF. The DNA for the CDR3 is TGTGCCAGCAGTTTAGCGGGCGGGGCCTACGAGCAGTACTTC.

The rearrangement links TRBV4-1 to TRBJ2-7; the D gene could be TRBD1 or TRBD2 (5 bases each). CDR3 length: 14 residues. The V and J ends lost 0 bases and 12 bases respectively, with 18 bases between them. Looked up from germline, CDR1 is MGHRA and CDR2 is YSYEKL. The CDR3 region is CASSQDLMGESLYF. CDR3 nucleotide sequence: TGCGCCAGCAGCCAAGATCTAATGGGGGAAAGTCTGTACTTC.

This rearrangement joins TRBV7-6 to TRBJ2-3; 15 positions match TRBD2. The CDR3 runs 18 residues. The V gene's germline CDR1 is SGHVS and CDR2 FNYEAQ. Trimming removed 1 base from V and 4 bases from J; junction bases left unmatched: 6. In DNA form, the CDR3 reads TGTGCCAGCAGCTTAGACGGACTAGCGGGAGGGCAAGCAGATACGCAGTATTTT. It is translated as CASSLDGLAGGQADTQYF.

CDR3 residues: CATPRSGGQPQHF. CDR3 DNA sequence: TGTGCCACCCCTCGATCGGGTGGTCAGCCCCAGCATTTT. The chain couples TRBV6-4 to TRBJ1-5; D remains unclear. The germline CDR1 and CDR2 sequences are MRHNA and SNTAGT. The CDR3 totals 13 residues. The V end lost 10 bases, the J end lost 6 bases, and 16 bases lay between the germline ends.

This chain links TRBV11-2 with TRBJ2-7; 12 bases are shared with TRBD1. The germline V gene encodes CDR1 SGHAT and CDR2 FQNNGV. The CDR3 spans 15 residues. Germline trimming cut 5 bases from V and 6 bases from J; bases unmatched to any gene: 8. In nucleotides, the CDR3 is TGTGCCAGCAGCCCGGGACAGGGGGCGAGACGCGAGCAGTACTTC. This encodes CASSPGQGARREQYF.